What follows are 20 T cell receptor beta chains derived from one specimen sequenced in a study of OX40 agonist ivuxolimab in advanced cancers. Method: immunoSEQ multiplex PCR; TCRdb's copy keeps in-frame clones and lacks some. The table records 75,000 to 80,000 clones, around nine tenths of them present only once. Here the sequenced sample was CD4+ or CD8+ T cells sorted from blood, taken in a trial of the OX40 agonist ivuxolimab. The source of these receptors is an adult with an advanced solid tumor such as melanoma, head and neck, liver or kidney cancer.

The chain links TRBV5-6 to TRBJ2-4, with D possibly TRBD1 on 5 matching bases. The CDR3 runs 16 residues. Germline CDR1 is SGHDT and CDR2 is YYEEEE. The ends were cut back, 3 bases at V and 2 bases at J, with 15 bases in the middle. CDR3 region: CASSSYPTGPKNIQYF. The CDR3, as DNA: TGTGCCAGCAGCTCGTACCCCACAGGTCCCAAAAACATTCAGTACTTC.

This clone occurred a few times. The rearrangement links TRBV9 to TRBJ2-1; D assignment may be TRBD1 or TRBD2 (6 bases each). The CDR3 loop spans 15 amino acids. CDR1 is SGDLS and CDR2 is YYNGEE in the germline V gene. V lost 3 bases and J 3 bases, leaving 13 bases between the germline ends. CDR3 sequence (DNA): TGTGCCAGCAGCGCCCTTCGGGGGCTCTACAATGAGCAGTTCTTC. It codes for CASSALRGLYNEQFF.

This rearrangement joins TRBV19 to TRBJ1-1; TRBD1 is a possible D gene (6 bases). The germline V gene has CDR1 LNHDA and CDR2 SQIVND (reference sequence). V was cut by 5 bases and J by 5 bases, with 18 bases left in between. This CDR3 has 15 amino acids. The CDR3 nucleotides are TGTGCCAGTAGTGTGGAGGGGGGGTTGGGAACTGAAGCTTTCTTT. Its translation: CASSVEGGLGTEAFF.

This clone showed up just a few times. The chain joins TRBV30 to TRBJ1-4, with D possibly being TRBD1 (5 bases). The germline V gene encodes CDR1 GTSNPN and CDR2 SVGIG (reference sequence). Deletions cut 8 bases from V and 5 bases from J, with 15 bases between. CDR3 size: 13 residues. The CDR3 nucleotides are TGTGCCGGCAAGGAGGGGAGGAATGAAAAACTGTTTTTT. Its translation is CAGKEGRNEKLFF.

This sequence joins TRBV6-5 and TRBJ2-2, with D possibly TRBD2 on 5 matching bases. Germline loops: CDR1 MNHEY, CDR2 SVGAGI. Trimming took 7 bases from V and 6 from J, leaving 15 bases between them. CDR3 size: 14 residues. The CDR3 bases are TGTGCCAGCACCCGAAACCGGGATCCCGGGGAGCTGTTTTTT. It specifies CASTRNRDPGELFF.

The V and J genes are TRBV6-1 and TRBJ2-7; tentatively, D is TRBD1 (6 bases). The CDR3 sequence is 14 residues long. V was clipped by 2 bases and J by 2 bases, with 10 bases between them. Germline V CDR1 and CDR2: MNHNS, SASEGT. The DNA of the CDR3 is TGTGCCAGCAGTGAAACTTGGACAGCCTACGAGCAGTACTTC. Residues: CASSETWTAYEQYF.

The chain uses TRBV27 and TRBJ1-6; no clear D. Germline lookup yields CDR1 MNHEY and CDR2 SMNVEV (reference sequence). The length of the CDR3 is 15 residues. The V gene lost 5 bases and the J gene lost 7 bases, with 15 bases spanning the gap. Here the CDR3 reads CASSGYQVGNSPLHF. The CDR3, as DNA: TGTGCCAGCAGTGGTTATCAGGTGGGGAATTCACCCCTCCACTTT.

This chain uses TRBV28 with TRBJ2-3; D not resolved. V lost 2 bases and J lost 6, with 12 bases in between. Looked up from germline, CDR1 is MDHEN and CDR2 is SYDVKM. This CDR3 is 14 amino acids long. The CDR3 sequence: CASSLIGLRDTQYF. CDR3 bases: TGTGCCAGCAGTTTAATAGGCCTAAGGGATACGCAGTATTTT.

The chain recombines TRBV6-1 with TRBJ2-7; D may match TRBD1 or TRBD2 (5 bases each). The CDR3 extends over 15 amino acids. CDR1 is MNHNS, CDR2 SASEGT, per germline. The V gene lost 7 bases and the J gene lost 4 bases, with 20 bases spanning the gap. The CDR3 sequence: CASKLGATGRYEQYF. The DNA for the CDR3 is TGTGCCAGCAAACTAGGGGCTACGGGAAGGTACGAGCAGTACTTC.

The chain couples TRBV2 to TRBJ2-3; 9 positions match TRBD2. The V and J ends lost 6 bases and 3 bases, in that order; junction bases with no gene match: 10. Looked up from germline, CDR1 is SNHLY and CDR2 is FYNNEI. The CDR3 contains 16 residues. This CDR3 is CASSLGGLAGTDTQYF. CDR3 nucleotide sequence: TGTGCCAGCAGCTTAGGGGGGCTAGCGGGAACAGATACGCAGTATTTT.

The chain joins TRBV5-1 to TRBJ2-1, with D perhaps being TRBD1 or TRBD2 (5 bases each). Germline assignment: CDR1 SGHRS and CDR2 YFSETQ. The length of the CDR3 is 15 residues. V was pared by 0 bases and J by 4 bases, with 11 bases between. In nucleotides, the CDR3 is TGCGCCAGCAGCTTGGGAGGGGTTCATTACAATGAGCAGTTCTTC. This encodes CASSLGGVHYNEQFF. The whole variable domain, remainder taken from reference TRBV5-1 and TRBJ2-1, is KAGVTQTPRYLIKTRGQQVTLSCSPISGHRSVSWYQQTPGQGLQFLFEYFSETQRNKGNFPGRFSGRQFSNSRSEMNVSTLELGDSALYLCASSLGGVHYNEQFFGPGTRLTVL.

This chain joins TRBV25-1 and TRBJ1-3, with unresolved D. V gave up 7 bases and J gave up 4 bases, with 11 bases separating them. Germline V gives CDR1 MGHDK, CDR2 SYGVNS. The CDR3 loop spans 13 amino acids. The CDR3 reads CASNGGRGNTIYF. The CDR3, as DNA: TGTGCCAGCAACGGAGGTCGCGGAAACACCATATATTTT.

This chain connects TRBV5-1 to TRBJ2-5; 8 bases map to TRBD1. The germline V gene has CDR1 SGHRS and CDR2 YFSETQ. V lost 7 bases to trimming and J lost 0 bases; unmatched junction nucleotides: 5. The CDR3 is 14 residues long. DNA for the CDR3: TGCGCCAGCTCACCGACAGGGGACCAAGAGACCCAGTACTTC. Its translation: CASSPTGDQETQYF. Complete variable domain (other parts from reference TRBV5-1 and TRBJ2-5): KAGVTQTPRYLIKTRGQQVTLSCSPISGHRSVSWYQQTPGQGLQFLFEYFSETQRNKGNFPGRFSGRQFSNSRSEMNVSTLELGDSALYLCASSPTGDQETQYFGPGTRLLVL.

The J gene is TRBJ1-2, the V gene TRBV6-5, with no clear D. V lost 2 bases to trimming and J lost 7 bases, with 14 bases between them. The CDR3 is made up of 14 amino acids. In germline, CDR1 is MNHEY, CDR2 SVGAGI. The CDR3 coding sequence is TGTGCCAGCAGTTACGGAAGGTTGGGATCTGGCTACACCTTC. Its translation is CASSYGRLGSGYTF.

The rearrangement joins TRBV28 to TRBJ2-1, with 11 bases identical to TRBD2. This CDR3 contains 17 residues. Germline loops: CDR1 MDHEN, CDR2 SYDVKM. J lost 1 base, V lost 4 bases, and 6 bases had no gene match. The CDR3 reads CASSSTSGGLSYNEQFF. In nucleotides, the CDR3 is TGTGCCAGCAGTTCAACTAGCGGGGGCCTTTCCTACAATGAGCAGTTCTTC.

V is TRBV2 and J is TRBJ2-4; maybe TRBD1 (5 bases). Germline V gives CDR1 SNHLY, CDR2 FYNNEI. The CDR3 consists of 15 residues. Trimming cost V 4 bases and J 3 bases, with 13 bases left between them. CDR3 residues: CASSGGRNIKNIQYF. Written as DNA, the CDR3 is TGTGCCAGCAGTGGGGGCAGGAATATCAAAAACATTCAGTACTTC.

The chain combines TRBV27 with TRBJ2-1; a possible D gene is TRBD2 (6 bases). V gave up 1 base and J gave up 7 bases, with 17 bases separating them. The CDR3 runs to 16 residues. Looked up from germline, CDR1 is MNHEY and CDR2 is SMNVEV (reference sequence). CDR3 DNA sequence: TGTGCCAGCAGTTTATTCGATCGGCTAGCGCGTAATGAGCAGTTCTTC. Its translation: CASSLFDRLARNEQFF.

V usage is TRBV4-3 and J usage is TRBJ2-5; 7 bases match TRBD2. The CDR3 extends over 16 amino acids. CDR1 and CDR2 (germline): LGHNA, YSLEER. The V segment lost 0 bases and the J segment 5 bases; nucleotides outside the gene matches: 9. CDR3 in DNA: TGCGCCAGCAGCCAAGATCACTGGGGACTATTGGAGACCCAGTACTTC. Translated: CASSQDHWGLLETQYF.

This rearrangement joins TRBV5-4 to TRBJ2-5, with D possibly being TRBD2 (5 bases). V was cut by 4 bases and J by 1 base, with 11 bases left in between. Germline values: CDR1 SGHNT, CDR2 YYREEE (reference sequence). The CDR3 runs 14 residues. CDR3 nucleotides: TGTGCCAGCAGCCCCGGGGTCAGCCAAGAGACCCAGTACTTC. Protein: CASSPGVSQETQYF. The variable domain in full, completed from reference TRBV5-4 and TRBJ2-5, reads ETGVTQSPTHLIKTRGQQVTLRCSSQSGHNTVSWYQQALGQGPQFIFQYYREEENGRGNFPPRFSGLQFPNYSSELNVNALELDDSALYLCASSPGVSQETQYFGPGTRLLVL.

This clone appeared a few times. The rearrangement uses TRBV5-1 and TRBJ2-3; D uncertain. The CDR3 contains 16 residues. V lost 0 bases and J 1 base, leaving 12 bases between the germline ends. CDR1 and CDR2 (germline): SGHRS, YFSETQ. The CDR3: CASSLGFDWRTDTQYF. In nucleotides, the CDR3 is TGCGCCAGCAGCTTGGGATTCGACTGGCGCACAGATACGCAGTATTTT.